Listed below are T cell receptor beta chains from one sample, sequenced in a study of blood T cell repertoires in COVID-19. TCRdb's table, derived via immunoSEQ multiplex PCR, lists solely in-frame clones and lacks some. The data contain 40,000 or so clones, about nine tenths of them singletons. Sequencing input: peripheral blood. The origin of the receptors is a human donor in a cohort sampled during active COVID-19. The CDR3 runs from the conserved cysteine through the conserved F or W. Fields, in order: D gene, clone size, CDR3 length, V gene, J gene, CDR3 protein, CDR3 DNA. A D gene is named only where the DNA matches it firmly. Clone sizes are given selectively: once, few, many, or a class where the clone is expanded.

D gene: TRBD1; clone size: few; CDR3 length: 14; V gene: TRBV4-2; J gene: TRBJ1-6; CDR3 protein: CASSLGTVISPLHF; CDR3 DNA: TGTGCCAGCAGCCTCGGGACAGTCATTTCACCCCTCCACTTT
D gene: TRBD2; clone size: .; CDR3 length: 19; V gene: TRBV11-2; J gene: TRBJ2-2; CDR3 protein: CASSLVVPGLAANTGELFF; CDR3 DNA: TGTGCCAGCAGCTTAGTGGTCCCGGGACTAGCGGCGAACACCGGGGAGCTGTTTTTT
D gene: .; clone size: .; CDR3 length: 12; V gene: TRBV11-2; J gene: TRBJ1-2; CDR3 protein: CASSLTGNGYTF; CDR3 DNA: TGTGCCAGCAGCCTAACAGGGAATGGCTACACCTTC
D gene: .; clone size: .; CDR3 length: 15; V gene: TRBV11-1; J gene: TRBJ1-1; CDR3 protein: CASSFHGGMNTEAFF; CDR3 DNA: TGTGCCAGCAGCTTTCACGGGGGAATGAACACTGAAGCTTTCTTT
D gene: .; clone size: .; CDR3 length: 20; V gene: TRBV11-3; J gene: TRBJ2-6; CDR3 protein: CASSLDKWRGSPGGANVLTF; CDR3 DNA: TGTGCCAGCAGCTTAGATAAGTGGCGAGGATCACCCGGGGGGGCCAACGTCCTGACTTTC
D gene: .; clone size: .; CDR3 length: 14; V gene: TRBV7-2; J gene: TRBJ2-2; CDR3 protein: CASSLHAGTGELFF; CDR3 DNA: TGTGCCAGCAGCTTACATGCGGGAACCGGGGAGCTGTTTTTT
D gene: .; clone size: .; CDR3 length: 13; V gene: TRBV6-5; J gene: TRBJ2-5; CDR3 protein: CASQGRGQETQYF; CDR3 DNA: TGTGCCAGCCAAGGACGGGGACAAGAGACCCAGTACTTC
D gene: TRBD1; clone size: .; CDR3 length: 14; V gene: TRBV29-1; J gene: TRBJ2-7; CDR3 protein: CSVIFGQGSYEQYF; CDR3 DNA: TGCAGCGTTATCTTCGGACAGGGTTCCTACGAGCAGTACTTC
D gene: .; clone size: .; CDR3 length: 18; V gene: TRBV6-6; J gene: TRBJ1-1; CDR3 protein: CASSPLIRQYLMNTEAFF; CDR3 DNA: TGTGCCAGCAGTCCCCTTATCAGACAGTACCTAATGAACACTGAAGCTTTCTTT
D gene: TRBD2; clone size: .; CDR3 length: 16; V gene: TRBV10-3; J gene: TRBJ2-1; CDR3 protein: CAISESGLHTSNEQFF; CDR3 DNA: TGTGCCATCAGTGAGTCGGGACTACATACAAGCAATGAGCAGTTCTTC
D gene: .; clone size: .; CDR3 length: 16; V gene: TRBV4-3; J gene: TRBJ1-1; CDR3 protein: CASSRKLTGTNTEAFF; CDR3 DNA: TGCGCCAGCAGCCGAAAACTAACAGGGACCAACACTGAAGCTTTCTTT
D gene: .; clone size: .; CDR3 length: 14; V gene: TRBV10-3; J gene: TRBJ1-5; CDR3 protein: CAISGRDSNQPQHF; CDR3 DNA: TGTGCCATCAGTGGCAGGGATAGCAATCAGCCCCAGCATTTT
D gene: TRBD1; clone size: .; CDR3 length: 17; V gene: TRBV9; J gene: TRBJ2-5; CDR3 protein: CASSVGSGGVRWETQYF; CDR3 DNA: TGTGCCAGCAGCGTAGGTTCAGGGGGCGTACGGTGGGAGACCCAGTACTTC
D gene: TRBD1; clone size: .; CDR3 length: 13; V gene: TRBV29-1; J gene: TRBJ1-3; CDR3 protein: CSAKTGGRNTIYF; CDR3 DNA: TGCAGCGCCAAAACAGGGGGCAGAAACACCATATATTTT
D gene: .; clone size: .; CDR3 length: 15; V gene: TRBV7-3; J gene: TRBJ2-1; CDR3 protein: CASSYGAGSYNEQFF; CDR3 DNA: TGTGCCAGCAGCTACGGAGCGGGTAGCTACAATGAGCAGTTCTTC
D gene: TRBD2; clone size: .; CDR3 length: 15; V gene: TRBV27; J gene: TRBJ2-3; CDR3 protein: CASSSTSGGADTQYF; CDR3 DNA: TGTGCCAGCAGTTCCACTAGCGGGGGGGCAGATACGCAGTATTTT
D gene: TRBD1; clone size: .; CDR3 length: 16; V gene: TRBV7-8; J gene: TRBJ1-1; CDR3 protein: CASSLETGGASTEAFF; CDR3 DNA: TGTGCCAGCAGCTTAGAGACAGGGGGCGCTAGTACTGAAGCTTTCTTT
D gene: TRBD1; clone size: .; CDR3 length: 15; V gene: TRBV7-9; J gene: TRBJ1-6; CDR3 protein: CASSLAGTGQSPLHF; CDR3 DNA: TGTGCCAGCAGCTTAGCCGGGACAGGACAATCACCCCTCCACTTT
D gene: TRBD1; clone size: .; CDR3 length: 13; V gene: TRBV10-2; J gene: TRBJ2-1; CDR3 protein: CATRGQVENEQFF; CDR3 DNA: TGCGCCACGAGGGGGCAGGTTGAGAATGAGCAGTTCTTC
D gene: .; clone size: .; CDR3 length: 15; V gene: TRBV7-2; J gene: TRBJ2-7; CDR3 protein: CASSLSWTDAYEQYF; CDR3 DNA: TGTGCCAGCAGCCTCTCTTGGACAGATGCCTACGAGCAGTACTTC
D gene: .; clone size: once; CDR3 length: 13; V gene: TRBV27; J gene: TRBJ2-3; CDR3 protein: CASSISSTDTQYF; CDR3 DNA: TGTGCCAGCAGTATCTCTAGCACAGATACGCAGTATTTT
D gene: TRBD1; clone size: .; CDR3 length: 15; V gene: TRBV6-6; J gene: TRBJ2-1; CDR3 protein: CASSWDSQRYNEQFF; CDR3 DNA: TGTGCCAGCAGTTGGGACAGTCAAAGATACAATGAGCAGTTCTTC
D gene: TRBD2; clone size: .; CDR3 length: 16; V gene: TRBV9; J gene: TRBJ2-2; CDR3 protein: CASSVAGGPITGELFF; CDR3 DNA: TGTGCCAGCAGCGTAGCGGGGGGTCCTATCACCGGGGAGCTGTTTTTT
D gene: .; clone size: once; CDR3 length: 14; V gene: TRBV6-2/TRBV6-3; J gene: TRBJ2-3; CDR3 protein: CASRLDTSTDTQYF; CDR3 DNA: TGTGCCAGCCGCCTTGATACTAGCACAGATACGCAGTATTTT
D gene: .; clone size: .; CDR3 length: 17; V gene: TRBV7-8; J gene: TRBJ2-6; CDR3 protein: CASSPDSSSSGANVLTF; CDR3 DNA: TGTGCCAGCAGCCCGGACAGTTCGAGCTCTGGGGCCAACGTCCTGACTTTC
D gene: TRBD1; clone size: few; CDR3 length: 16; V gene: TRBV5-6; J gene: TRBJ1-5; CDR3 protein: CASSSLTGEGNQPQHF; CDR3 DNA: TGTGCCAGCAGCTCCTTGACAGGGGAGGGCAATCAGCCCCAGCATTTT